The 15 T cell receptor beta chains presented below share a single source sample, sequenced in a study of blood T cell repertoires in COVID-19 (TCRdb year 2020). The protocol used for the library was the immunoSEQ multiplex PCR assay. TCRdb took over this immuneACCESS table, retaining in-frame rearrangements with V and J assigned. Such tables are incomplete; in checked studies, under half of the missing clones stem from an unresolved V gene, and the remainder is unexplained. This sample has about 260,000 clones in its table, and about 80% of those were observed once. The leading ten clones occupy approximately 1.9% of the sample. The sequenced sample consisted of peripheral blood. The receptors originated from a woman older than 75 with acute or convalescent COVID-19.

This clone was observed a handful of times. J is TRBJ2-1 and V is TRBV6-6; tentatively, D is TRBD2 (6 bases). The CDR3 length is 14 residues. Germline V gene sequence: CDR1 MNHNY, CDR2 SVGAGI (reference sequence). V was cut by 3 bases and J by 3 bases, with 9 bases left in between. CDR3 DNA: TGTGCCAGCAGTTATGGGGGGAGCTACAATGAGCAGTTCTTC. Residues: CASSYGGSYNEQFF.

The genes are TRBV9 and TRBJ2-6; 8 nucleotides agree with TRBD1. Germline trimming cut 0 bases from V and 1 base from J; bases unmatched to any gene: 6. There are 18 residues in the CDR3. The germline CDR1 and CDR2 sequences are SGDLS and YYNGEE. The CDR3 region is CASSVALGQGSGANVLTF. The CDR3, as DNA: TGTGCCAGCAGCGTAGCCCTAGGACAGGGTTCTGGGGCCAACGTCCTGACTTTC.

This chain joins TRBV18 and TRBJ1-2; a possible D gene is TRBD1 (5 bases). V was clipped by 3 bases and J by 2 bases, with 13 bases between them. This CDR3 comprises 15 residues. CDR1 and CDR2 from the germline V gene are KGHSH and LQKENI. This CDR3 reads CASSPDILLNYGYTF. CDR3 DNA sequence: TGTGCCAGCTCACCGGACATACTTTTAAACTATGGCTACACCTTC.

The CDR3 region has the DNA TGTGCCAGCAGTTTGCTAGCGGGAGTGGATACCGGGGAGCTGTTTTTT. Translated: CASSLLAGVDTGELFF. The gene calls are TRBV2 and TRBJ2-2; TRBD2 matches at 10 bases. The CDR3 totals 16 residues. Looked up from germline, CDR1 is SNHLY and CDR2 is FYNNEI. The trim removed 5 bases at V and 5 bases at J, leaving 8 bases unmatched.

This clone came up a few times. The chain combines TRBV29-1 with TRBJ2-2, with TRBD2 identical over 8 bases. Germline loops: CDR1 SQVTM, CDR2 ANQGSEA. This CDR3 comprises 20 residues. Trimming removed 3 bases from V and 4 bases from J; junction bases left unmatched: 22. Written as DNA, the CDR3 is TGCAGCGTTGATGCGGGGGGCGGCATGGCAGGTTTGGCGAGCACCGGGGAGCTGTTTTTT. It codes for CSVDAGGGMAGLASTGELFF.

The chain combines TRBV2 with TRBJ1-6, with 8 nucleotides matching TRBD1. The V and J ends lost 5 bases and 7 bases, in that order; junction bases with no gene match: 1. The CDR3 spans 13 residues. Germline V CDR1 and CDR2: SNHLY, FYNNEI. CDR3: CASSRTGNSPLHF. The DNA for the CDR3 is TGTGCCAGCAGTCGGACAGGGAATTCACCCCTCCACTTT.

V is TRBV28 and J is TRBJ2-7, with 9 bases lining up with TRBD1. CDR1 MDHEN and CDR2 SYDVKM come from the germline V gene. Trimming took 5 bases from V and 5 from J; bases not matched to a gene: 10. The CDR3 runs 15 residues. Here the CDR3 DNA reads TGTGCCAGCAGTCTGACCGGGACAGGGATCCACGAGCAGTACTTC. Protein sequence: CASSLTGTGIHEQYF.

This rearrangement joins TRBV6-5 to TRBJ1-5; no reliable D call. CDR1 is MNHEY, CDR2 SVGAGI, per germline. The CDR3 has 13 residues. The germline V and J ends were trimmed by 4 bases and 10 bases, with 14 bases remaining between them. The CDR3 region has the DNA TGTGCCAGCAGTTTAAGTCGGAGCCGCCCCCAGCATTTT. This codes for CASSLSRSRPQHF.

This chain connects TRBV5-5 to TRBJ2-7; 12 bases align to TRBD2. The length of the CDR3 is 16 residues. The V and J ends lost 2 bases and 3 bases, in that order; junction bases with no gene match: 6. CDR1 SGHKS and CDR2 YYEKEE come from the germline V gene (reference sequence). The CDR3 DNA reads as TGTGCCAGCAGCTTTAGACTAGCGGGGGCACACTACGAGCAGTACTTC. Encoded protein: CASSFRLAGAHYEQYF.

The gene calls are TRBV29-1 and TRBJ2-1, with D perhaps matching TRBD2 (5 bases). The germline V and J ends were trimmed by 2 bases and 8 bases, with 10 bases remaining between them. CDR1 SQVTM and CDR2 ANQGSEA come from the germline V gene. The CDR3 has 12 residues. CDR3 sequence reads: CSVEREQYEQFF. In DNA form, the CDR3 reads TGCAGCGTTGAAAGGGAGCAGTATGAGCAGTTCTTC.

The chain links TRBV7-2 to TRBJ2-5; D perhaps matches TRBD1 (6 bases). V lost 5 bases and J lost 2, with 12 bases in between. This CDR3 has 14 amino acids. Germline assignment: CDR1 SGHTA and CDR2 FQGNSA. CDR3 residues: CASSPVTGQETQYF. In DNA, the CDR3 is TGTGCCAGCAGCCCCGTGACAGGACAAGAGACCCAGTACTTC.

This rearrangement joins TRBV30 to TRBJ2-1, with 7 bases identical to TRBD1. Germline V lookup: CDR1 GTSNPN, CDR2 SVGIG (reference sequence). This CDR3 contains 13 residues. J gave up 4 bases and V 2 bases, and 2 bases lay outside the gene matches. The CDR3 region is CAWSQTGYNEQFF. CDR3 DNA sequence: TGTGCCTGGAGTCAGACAGGGTACAATGAGCAGTTCTTC.

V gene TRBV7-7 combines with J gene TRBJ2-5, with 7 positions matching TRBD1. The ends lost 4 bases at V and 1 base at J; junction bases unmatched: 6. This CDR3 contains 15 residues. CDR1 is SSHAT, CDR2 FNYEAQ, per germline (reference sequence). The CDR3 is CASSYNRGPQETQYF. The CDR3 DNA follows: TGTGCCAGCAGCTATAACAGGGGACCCCAAGAGACCCAGTACTTC. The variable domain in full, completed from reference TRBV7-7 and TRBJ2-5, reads GAGVSQSPRYKVTKRGQDVTLRCDPISSHATLYWYQQALGQGPEFLTYFNYEAQPDKSGLPSDRFSAERPEGSISTLTIQRTEQRDSAMYRCASSYNRGPQETQYFGPGTRLLVL.

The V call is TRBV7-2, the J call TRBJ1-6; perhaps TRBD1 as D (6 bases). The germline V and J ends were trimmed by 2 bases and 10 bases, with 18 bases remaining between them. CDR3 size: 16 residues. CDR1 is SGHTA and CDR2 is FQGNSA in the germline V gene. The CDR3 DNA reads TGTGCCAGCAGCTTATTCCTACAGGGAAATGGATCACCCCTCCACTTT. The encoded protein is CASSLFLQGNGSPLHF.

CDR3 region: CASNGDKDEKLFF. The CDR3 DNA follows: TGTGCCAGCAACGGGGATAAGGATGAAAAACTGTTTTTT. This rearrangement joins TRBV2 to TRBJ1-4; D gene unclear. Germline CDR1 is SNHLY and CDR2 is FYNNEI. CDR3 size: 13 residues. Trimming cost V 7 bases and J 6 bases, with 12 bases left between them.